This TCR beta chain emerged from a study of CD8 T cells in ankylosing spondylitis. Study-level points and caveats: A motif of 7 or 8 highly homologous TCR beta variants was seen as apparently characteristic of ankylosing spondylitis blood.

TCRdb re-called the 5' RACE reads through MiXCR, storing one row per CDR3 protein. The table lists 450,000 or so distinct CDR3 sequences, roughly 27% of them singletons. This CDR3 comprises 14 residues. Trimming removed 5 bases at V and 2 bases at J, with 13 bases between. Germline lookup yields CDR1 DFQATT and CDR2 SNEGSKA (reference sequence). With respect to this clonotype: Its antigen is currently unknown.

The gene calls are TRBV20-1 and TRBJ1-5; a weak D match, TRBD1 (6 bases). This TCR was sampled from a male donor with ankylosing spondylitis. The source material was blood, either unsorted or a sorted T cell fraction (not recorded which). CDR3 sequence: CSAWDTLGNQPQHF. The CDR3 nucleotides are TGCAGTGCTTGGGACACCTTGGGCAATCAGCCCCAGCATTTT.